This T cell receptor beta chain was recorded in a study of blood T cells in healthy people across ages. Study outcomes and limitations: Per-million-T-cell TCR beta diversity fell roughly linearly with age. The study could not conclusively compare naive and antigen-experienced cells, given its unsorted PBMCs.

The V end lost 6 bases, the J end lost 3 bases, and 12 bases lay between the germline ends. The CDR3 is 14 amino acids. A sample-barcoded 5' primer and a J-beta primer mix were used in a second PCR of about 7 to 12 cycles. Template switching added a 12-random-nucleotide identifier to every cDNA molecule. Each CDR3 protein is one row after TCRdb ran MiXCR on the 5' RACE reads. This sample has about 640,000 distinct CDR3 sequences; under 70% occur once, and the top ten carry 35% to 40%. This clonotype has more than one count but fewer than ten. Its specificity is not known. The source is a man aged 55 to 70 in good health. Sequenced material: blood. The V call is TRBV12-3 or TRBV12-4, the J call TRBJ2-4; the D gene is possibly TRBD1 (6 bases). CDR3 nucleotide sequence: TGTGCCAGCAGCCTGGGACATGTCAAAAACATTCAGTACTTC. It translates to CASSLGHVKNIQYF.